A single sample is the source of the 18 T cell receptor beta chains below, sequenced in a study of T cells after yellow fever vaccination. From the 5' RACE reads, TCRdb called clonotypes with MiXCR, one entry per CDR3 protein. The profile shows about 340,000 distinct CDR3 sequences, about 4% of them singletons. The input for sequencing was PBMCs, taken 5 days after the yellow fever booster vaccination. Every receptor here comes from a man aged 18 to 29 who received the YFV17D yellow fever vaccine.

As concerns this clonotype: A clone one base away is much larger, so this may be a read error. The chain is built from TRBV20-1 and TRBJ2-3, with 8 bases aligning to TRBD2. Trimming removed 1 base from V and 5 bases from J; junction bases left unmatched: 5. This CDR3 has 14 amino acids. Germline values: CDR1 DFQATT, CDR2 SNEGSKA (reference sequence). CDR3 bases: TGCAGTGCTAGAGTAGCGGGGCGAAAAGATACGCAGTATTTT. Encoded protein: CSARVAGRKDTQYF.

This clonotype was seen a handful of times. The chain has TRBV25-1 and TRBJ2-7; TRBD2 matches at 7 bases. With V trimmed by 6 bases and J by 7 bases, 6 bases remained unmatched. Germline V gene sequence: CDR1 MGHDK, CDR2 SYGVNS. This CDR3 is 12 amino acids long. The DNA of the CDR3 is TGTGCCAGCAGGCGGGGAGGGATGGAGCAGTACGTC. It is translated as CASRRGGMEQYV.

This chain connects TRBV5-6 to TRBJ2-5; 8 bases align to TRBD2. CDR3 length equals 17 residues. Germline V lookup: CDR1 SGHDT, CDR2 YYEEEE. J was trimmed by 2 bases and V by 4 bases; bases with no gene match: 13. CDR3 in DNA: TGTGCCAGCAGCGCCCCGTATATAGCGGGGACACAAGAGACCCAGTACTTC. Translating gives CASSAPYIAGTQETQYF.

This clonotype was detected only a few times. V is TRBV11-2 and J is TRBJ1-6; maybe TRBD1 (5 bases). Germline V gene sequence: CDR1 SGHAT, CDR2 FQNNGV. V lost 6 bases and J lost 9, with 15 bases in between. The CDR3 spans 14 residues. CDR3 region: CASSLQERSSPLHF. DNA for the CDR3: TGTGCCAGCAGTCTACAGGAGAGAAGTTCACCCCTCCACTTT.

This clonotype was recorded many times. The genes are TRBV15 and TRBJ1-1; D is possibly TRBD1 (5 bases). This CDR3 is built from 15 residues. Trimming took 8 bases from V and 6 from J, leaving 22 bases between them. Germline CDR1 is LNHNV and CDR2 is YYDKDF (reference sequence). The CDR3 loop is CATGGVVRPVSEAFF. The CDR3, as DNA: TGTGCCACCGGAGGGGTTGTCCGTCCCGTTTCTGAAGCTTTCTTT.

This clonotype appeared a few times. The chain combines TRBV28 with TRBJ2-2; no clear D gene. This CDR3 contains 13 residues. Trimming left V 6 bases short and J 0 bases short, with 5 bases between. In germline, CDR1 is MDHEN, CDR2 SYDVKM. The CDR3 sequence is CASRTTNTGELFF. CDR3 coding DNA: TGTGCCAGCAGAACTACGAACACCGGGGAGCTGTTTTTT.

This clonotype was seen a handful of times. V gene TRBV20-1 combines with J gene TRBJ2-5; 7 bases map to TRBD1. The V segment lost 6 bases and the J segment 5 bases; nucleotides outside the gene matches: 9. CDR1 and CDR2 from the germline V gene are DFQATT and SNEGSKA (reference sequence). The CDR3 totals 13 residues. The CDR3 here is CSATGVSGETQYF. Here the CDR3 DNA reads TGCAGTGCAACAGGGGTTTCGGGGGAGACCCAGTACTTC.

V and J are TRBV7-2 and TRBJ2-4; maybe TRBD1 (6 bases). This CDR3 has 13 residues. V lost 8 bases and J lost 2, with 10 bases in between. CDR1 is SGHTA, CDR2 FQGNSA, per germline. The CDR3 DNA reads as TGTGCCAGCTCCAGGGGCACCAAAAACATTCAGTACTTC. This gives the protein CASSRGTKNIQYF.

This clonotype was seen a handful of times. The chain employs TRBV7-8 and TRBJ2-3; a possible D gene is TRBD1 (6 bases). Trimming shortened V by 8 bases and J by 6 bases, and 18 bases separated the two germline ends. CDR1 is SGHVS and CDR2 is FQNEAQ in the germline V gene. The CDR3 is 14 residues long. The CDR3 DNA sequence: TGTGCCAGCGGTCGACGGCCAGGGGCGGATACGCAGTATTTT. The encoded protein is CASGRRPGADTQYF.

A few counts support this clonotype. This chain joins TRBV19 and TRBJ1-5; D ambiguous. Germline CDR1 is LNHDA and CDR2 is SQIVND (reference sequence). The V end lost 3 bases, the J end lost 2 bases, and 8 bases lay between the germline ends. The CDR3 runs to 14 residues. CDR3 DNA sequence: TGTGCCAGTAGTATCGGGGTAGGCAATCAGCCCCAGCATTTT. This encodes CASSIGVGNQPQHF.

The chain links TRBV7-2 to TRBJ2-1; D unresolved. The V end was cut by 1 base, the J end by 9 bases, with 13 bases between. Germline assignment: CDR1 SGHTA and CDR2 FQGNSA. The CDR3 is made up of 14 amino acids. This chain's CDR3 is CASSLVVWYGEQFF. The CDR3 coding sequence is TGTGCCAGCAGCTTAGTTGTTTGGTACGGTGAGCAGTTCTTC.

The rearrangement uses TRBV5-1 and TRBJ2-7; possibly TRBD1 for D (6 bases). Deletions cut 0 bases from V and 2 bases from J, with 12 bases between. This CDR3 contains 15 residues. Germline V gives CDR1 SGHRS, CDR2 YFSETQ. The CDR3 DNA follows: TGCGCCAGCAGCTTGGGAGGGACAAGCACCTACGAGCAGTACTTC. It codes for CASSLGGTSTYEQYF. The full variable domain, its missing parts supplied by reference TRBV5-1 and TRBJ2-7, is KAGVTQTPRYLIKTRGQQVTLSCSPISGHRSVSWYQQTPGQGLQFLFEYFSETQRNKGNFPGRFSGRQFSNSRSEMNVSTLELGDSALYLCASSLGGTSTYEQYFGPGTRLTVT.

The rearrangement joins TRBV4-1 to TRBJ2-5; D is uncertain. V was pared by 0 bases and J by 4 bases, with 12 bases between. The V gene's germline CDR1 is MGHRA and CDR2 YSYEKL. This CDR3 is built from 15 residues. CDR3: CASSQDSGWRETQYF. The CDR3 region has the DNA TGCGCCAGCAGCCAAGATTCGGGTTGGCGAGAGACCCAGTACTTC.

In this sample, this clonotype turned up many times. The chain links TRBV29-1 to TRBJ2-2; D gene ambiguous. Trimming stripped 7 bases from V and 3 bases from J, with 15 bases between. CDR1 is SQVTM and CDR2 is ANQGSEA in the germline V gene. The CDR3 sequence is 14 residues long. CDR3 in DNA: TGCAGCGCTAAGAGTGGTAGAGACACCGGGGAGCTGTTTTTT. It yields the protein CSAKSGRDTGELFF.

This clonotype was detected many times. The chain is built from TRBV11-2 and TRBJ2-4, with TRBD1 identical over 7 bases. The CDR3 sequence is 16 residues long. V was clipped by 4 bases and J by 0 bases; unmatched bases: 6. The germline V gene encodes CDR1 SGHAT and CDR2 FQNNGV. In nucleotides, the CDR3 is TGTGCCAGCAGCTCGGGACAGTATCTAGCCAAAAACATTCAGTACTTC. This gives the protein CASSSGQYLAKNIQYF. Variable domain in full (rest from reference TRBV11-2 and TRBJ2-4): EAGVAQSPRYKIIEKRQSVAFWCNPISGHATLYWYQQILGQGPKLLIQFQNNGVVDDSQLPKDRFSAERLKGVDSTLKIQPAKLEDSAVYLCASSSGQYLAKNIQYFGAGTRLSVL.

The CDR3 sequence: CASSLVPPGLVTYEQYV. The CDR3 DNA is TGTGCCAGCAGCTTAGTTCCCCCGGGCCTGGTTACCTACGAGCAGTACGTC. The chain carries TRBV7-8 and TRBJ2-7; D not certain. V lost 1 base and J lost 2, with 18 bases in between. The CDR3 extends over 17 amino acids. Germline loops: CDR1 SGHVS, CDR2 FQNEAQ.

This clonotype was detected many times. The V and J genes are TRBV4-2 and TRBJ2-5; the match to TRBD2 covers 7 bases. This CDR3 spans 15 amino acids. CDR1 and CDR2 (germline): LGHNA, YNFKEQ. Unmatched junction bases numbered 6, after V lost 1 base and J lost 4 bases. The CDR3 reads CASSQGASGGETQYF. The CDR3 bases are TGTGCCAGCAGCCAAGGCGCTAGCGGAGGAGAGACCCAGTACTTC.

This clonotype was found many times. J is TRBJ2-4 and V is TRBV7-9; 8 bases are a match to TRBD2. The CDR3 contains 14 residues. Per germline, CDR1 SEHNR and CDR2 FQNEAQ (reference sequence). V trimming: 6 bases; J trimming: 3 bases; junction bases outside the gene matches: 4. The CDR3 here is CASRVSGGKNIQYF. The CDR3 nucleotides read TGTGCCAGCAGAGTCAGCGGGGGCAAAAACATTCAGTACTTC.